The rows below give T cell receptor beta chains drawn from one sample of a study of T cells in tumors after PD-1 blockade. Libraries were prepared by immunoSEQ multiplex PCR; TCRdb keeps only in-frame clonotypes and omits some of them. The sample yields about 59,000 clones, about 80% seen once. The sequenced sample was PBMCs, obtained before anti-PD-1 treatment. The receptors derive from a human donor with basal cell carcinoma. CDR3s include the opening cysteine and the closing phenylalanine or tryptophan. Fields, in order: J gene, D gene, V gene, clone size, CDR3 DNA, CDR3 protein. A D gene is named only where the DNA matches it firmly. The size entry is marked missing in some rows and otherwise reads once, few, many or a size class.

j_call: TRBJ2-7
d_call: TRBD1
v_call: TRBV12-3/TRBV12-4
clone_size: -
cdr3_nt: TGTGCCAGCAATACCAGGGGGTACGAGCAGTACTTC
cdr3_aa: CASNTRGYEQYF

j_call: TRBJ2-7
d_call: -
v_call: TRBV5-6
clone_size: medium-sized
cdr3_nt: TGTGCCAGCAGCTTAGACTTGCAGGGTTACGAGCAGTACTTC
cdr3_aa: CASSLDLQGYEQYF

j_call: TRBJ1-2
d_call: -
v_call: TRBV6-2/TRBV6-3
clone_size: -
cdr3_nt: TGTGCCAGCAGTCTACAGGGCTATGGCTACACCTTC
cdr3_aa: CASSLQGYGYTF

j_call: TRBJ1-5
d_call: -
v_call: TRBV19
clone_size: -
cdr3_nt: TGTGCCAGTAGTATACCAGGGAAGGGACAGCCCCAGCATTTT
cdr3_aa: CASSIPGKGQPQHF

j_call: TRBJ1-4
d_call: -
v_call: TRBV18
clone_size: -
cdr3_nt: TGTGCCAGCTCACTGGGAAGCGGTAATGAAAAACTGTTTTTT
cdr3_aa: CASSLGSGNEKLFF

j_call: TRBJ1-5
d_call: -
v_call: TRBV18
clone_size: -
cdr3_nt: TGTGCCAGCTCAACAGCGGGAAATCAGCCCCAGCATTTT
cdr3_aa: CASSTAGNQPQHF

j_call: TRBJ1-5
d_call: TRBD1
v_call: TRBV4-1
clone_size: many
cdr3_nt: TGCGCCAGCAGCCAGGAGGACAGGGCTGTTCAGCCCCAGCATTTT
cdr3_aa: CASSQEDRAVQPQHF

j_call: TRBJ1-1
d_call: -
v_call: TRBV13
clone_size: -
cdr3_nt: TGTGCCAGCAGCCCTAACGAGGTGAACACTGAAGCTTTCTTT
cdr3_aa: CASSPNEVNTEAFF

j_call: TRBJ1-2
d_call: TRBD1
v_call: TRBV9
clone_size: once
cdr3_nt: TGTGCCAGCAGCGCCGGGCGAACAGGGGTAAACTATGGCTACACCTTC
cdr3_aa: CASSAGRTGVNYGYTF

j_call: TRBJ1-1
d_call: TRBD1
v_call: TRBV19
clone_size: -
cdr3_nt: TGTGCCAGTAGTAACAGGGGGTCGGGGAAATTCACTGAAGCTTTCTTT
cdr3_aa: CASSNRGSGKFTEAFF

j_call: TRBJ1-6
d_call: -
v_call: TRBV4-1
clone_size: -
cdr3_nt: TGCGCCAGCAGCCAAGATCCGGAGACAGCAAATTCACCCCTCCACTTT
cdr3_aa: CASSQDPETANSPLHF

j_call: TRBJ1-1
d_call: -
v_call: TRBV5-1
clone_size: once
cdr3_nt: TGCGCCAGCAGCTTGTCTTTCGGGACGGCAAACACTGAAGCTTTCTTT
cdr3_aa: CASSLSFGTANTEAFF

j_call: TRBJ2-1
d_call: -
v_call: TRBV6-5
clone_size: -
cdr3_nt: TGTGCCAGCAGTATAGTGATGGGTGAGAATGAGCAGTTCTTC
cdr3_aa: CASSIVMGENEQFF

j_call: TRBJ1-2
d_call: -
v_call: TRBV4-1
clone_size: -
cdr3_nt: TGCGCCAGCAGCCAAGGGGCGGCTAACTATGGCTACACCTTC
cdr3_aa: CASSQGAANYGYTF

j_call: TRBJ1-6
d_call: TRBD1
v_call: TRBV19
clone_size: few
cdr3_nt: TGTGCCAGTAGTACCCGGGACAGGGGGCGTTCACCCCTCCACTTT
cdr3_aa: CASSTRDRGRSPLHF

j_call: TRBJ2-1
d_call: -
v_call: TRBV7-9
clone_size: once
cdr3_nt: TGTGCCAGCAGCTTAGCGCTAAGGTCGGGCCACAATGAGCAGTTCTTC
cdr3_aa: CASSLALRSGHNEQFF

j_call: TRBJ1-2
d_call: -
v_call: TRBV5-6
clone_size: -
cdr3_nt: TGTGCCAGCAGCTTTGGGGGGTCCTACCAAGGCTACACCTTC
cdr3_aa: CASSFGGSYQGYTF

j_call: TRBJ2-2
d_call: -
v_call: TRBV5-1
clone_size: -
cdr3_nt: TGCGCCAGCAGCTTGGGGCACAGGGACTTGGACACCGGGGAGCTGTTTTTT
cdr3_aa: CASSLGHRDLDTGELFF

j_call: TRBJ2-7
d_call: -
v_call: TRBV12-3/TRBV12-4
clone_size: -
cdr3_nt: TGTGCCAGCAGGGGAATGGAATACGAGCAGTACTTC
cdr3_aa: CASRGMEYEQYF

j_call: TRBJ2-1
d_call: TRBD2
v_call: TRBV3-1/TRBV3-2
clone_size: once
cdr3_nt: TGTGCCAGCAGCGCTTCGGGACTACCCTACAATGAGCAGTTCTTC
cdr3_aa: CASSASGLPYNEQFF

j_call: TRBJ2-2
d_call: -
v_call: TRBV27
clone_size: medium-sized
cdr3_nt: TGTGCCAGCAGTTTGACTGAAGTCACCGGGGAGCTGTTTTTT
cdr3_aa: CASSLTEVTGELFF